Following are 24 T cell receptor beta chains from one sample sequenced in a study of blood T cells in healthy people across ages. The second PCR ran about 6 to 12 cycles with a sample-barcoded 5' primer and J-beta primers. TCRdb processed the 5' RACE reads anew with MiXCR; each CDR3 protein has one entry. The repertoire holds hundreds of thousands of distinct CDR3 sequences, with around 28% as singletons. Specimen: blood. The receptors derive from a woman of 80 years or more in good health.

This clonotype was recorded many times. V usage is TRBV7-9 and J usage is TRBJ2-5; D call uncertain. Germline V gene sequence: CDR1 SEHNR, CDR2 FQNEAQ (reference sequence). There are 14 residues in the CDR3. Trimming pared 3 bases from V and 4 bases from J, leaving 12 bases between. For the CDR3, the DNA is TGTGCCAGCAGCTTTGGTAGCCTCTTAGAGACCCAGTACTTC. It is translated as CASSFGSLLETQYF.

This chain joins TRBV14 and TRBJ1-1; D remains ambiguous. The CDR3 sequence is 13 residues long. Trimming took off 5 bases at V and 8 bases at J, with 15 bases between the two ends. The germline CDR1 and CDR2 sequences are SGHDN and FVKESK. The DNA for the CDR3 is TGTGCCAGCAGCAAATTAACTCCGGGAGAAGCTTTCTTT. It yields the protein CASSKLTPGEAFF.

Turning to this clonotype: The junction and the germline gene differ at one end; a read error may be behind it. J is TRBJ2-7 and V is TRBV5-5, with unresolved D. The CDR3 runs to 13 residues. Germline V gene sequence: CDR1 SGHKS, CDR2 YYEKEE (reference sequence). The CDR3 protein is CASSLGHGYEQHF. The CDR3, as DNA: TGTGCCAGCAGCTTGGGACACGGCTACGAGCAGCACTTC.

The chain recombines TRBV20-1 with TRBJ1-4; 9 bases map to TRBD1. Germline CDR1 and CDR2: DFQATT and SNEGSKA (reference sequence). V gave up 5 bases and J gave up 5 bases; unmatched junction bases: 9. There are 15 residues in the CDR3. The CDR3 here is CSAWGRTGVNEKLFF. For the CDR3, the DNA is TGCAGTGCTTGGGGACGGACAGGGGTAAATGAAAAACTGTTTTTT.

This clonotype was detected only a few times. As DNA, the CDR3 is TGTGCCAGCAGTCGGCGGCCTCGGGGGGTCGACTATGGCTACACCTTC. This codes for CASSRRPRGVDYGYTF. This rearrangement joins TRBV6-2 or TRBV6-3 to TRBJ1-2; maybe TRBD1 (5 bases). Germline V lookup: CDR1 MNHEY, CDR2 SVGEGT. Between the trimmed V and J ends, which lost 5 bases and 3 bases, there was a span of 19 bases. The CDR3 spans 16 residues.

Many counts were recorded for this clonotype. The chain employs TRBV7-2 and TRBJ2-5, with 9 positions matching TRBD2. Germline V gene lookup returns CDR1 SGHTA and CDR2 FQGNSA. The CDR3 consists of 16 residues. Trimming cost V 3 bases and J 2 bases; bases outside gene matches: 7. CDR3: CASSFFTRGGQETQYF. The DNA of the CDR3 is TGTGCCAGCAGCTTCTTTACGCGGGGGGGTCAAGAGACCCAGTACTTC.

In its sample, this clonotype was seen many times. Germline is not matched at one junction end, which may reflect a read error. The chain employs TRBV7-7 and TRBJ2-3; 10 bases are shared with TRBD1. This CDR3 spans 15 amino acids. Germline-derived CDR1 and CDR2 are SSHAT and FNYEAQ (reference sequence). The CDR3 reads CASSLATGGGDTQYF. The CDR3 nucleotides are TGTGCTAGCAGCTTAGCGACAGGGGGCGGAGATACGCAGTATTTT. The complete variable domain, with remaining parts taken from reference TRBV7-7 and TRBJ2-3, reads GAGVSQSPRYKVTKRGQDVTLRCDPISSHATLYWYQQALGQGPEFLTYFNYEAQPDKSGLPSDRFSAERPEGSISTLTIQRTEQRDSAMYRCASSLATGGGDTQYFGPGTRLTVL.

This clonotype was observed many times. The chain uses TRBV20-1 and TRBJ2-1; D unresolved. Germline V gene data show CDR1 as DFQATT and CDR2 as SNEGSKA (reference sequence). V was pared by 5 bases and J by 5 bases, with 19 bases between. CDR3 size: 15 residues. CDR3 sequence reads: CSADPPPGPHNEQFF. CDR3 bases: TGCAGTGCTGACCCCCCACCCGGCCCACACAATGAGCAGTTCTTC.

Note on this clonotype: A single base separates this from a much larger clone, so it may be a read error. CDR3 DNA sequence: TGTGCCAGCAGCTTAACCAGGGGGCGGAGCGAGCAGTACTTC. Its protein is CASSLTRGRSEQYF. This sequence joins TRBV7-2 and TRBJ2-7, with TRBD1 identical over 8 bases. Losses at the gene ends were 2 bases for V and 6 bases for J; bases not matched to a gene: 6. The length of the CDR3 is 14 residues. Per germline, CDR1 SGHTA and CDR2 FQGNSA.

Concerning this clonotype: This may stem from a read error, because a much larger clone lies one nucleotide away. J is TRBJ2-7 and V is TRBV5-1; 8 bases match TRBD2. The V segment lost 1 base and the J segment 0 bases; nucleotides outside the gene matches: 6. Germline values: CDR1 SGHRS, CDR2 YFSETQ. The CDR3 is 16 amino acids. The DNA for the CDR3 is TGCGCCAGCAGCTTGTACCGAGCGGGGGACTCCTACGAGCAGTACTTC. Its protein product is CASSLYRAGDSYEQYF.

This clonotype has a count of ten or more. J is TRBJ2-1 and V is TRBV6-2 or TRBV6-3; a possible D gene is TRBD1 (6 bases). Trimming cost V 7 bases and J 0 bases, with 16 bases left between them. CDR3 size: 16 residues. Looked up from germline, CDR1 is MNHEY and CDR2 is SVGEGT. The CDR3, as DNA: TGTGCCAGCACCAAAACAGGGTTCAGCTCCTACAATGAGCAGTTCTTC. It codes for CASTKTGFSSYNEQFF.

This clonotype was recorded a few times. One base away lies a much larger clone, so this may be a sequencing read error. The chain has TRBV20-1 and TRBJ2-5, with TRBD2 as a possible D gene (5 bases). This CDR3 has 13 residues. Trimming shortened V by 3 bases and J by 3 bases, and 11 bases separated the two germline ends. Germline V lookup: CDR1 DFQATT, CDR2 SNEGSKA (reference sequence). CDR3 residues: CSARGGEKETQYF. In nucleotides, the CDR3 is TGCAGTGCTAGGGGTGGGGAGAAAGAGACCCAGTACTTC.

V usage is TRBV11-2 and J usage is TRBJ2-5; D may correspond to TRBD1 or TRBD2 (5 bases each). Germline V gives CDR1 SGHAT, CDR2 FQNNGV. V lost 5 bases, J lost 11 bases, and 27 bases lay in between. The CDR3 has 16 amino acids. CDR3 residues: CASSRVGWDRGGEQYF. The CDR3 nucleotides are TGTGCCAGCAGCCGCGTCGGGTGGGACCGGGGTGGTGAGCAGTACTTC.

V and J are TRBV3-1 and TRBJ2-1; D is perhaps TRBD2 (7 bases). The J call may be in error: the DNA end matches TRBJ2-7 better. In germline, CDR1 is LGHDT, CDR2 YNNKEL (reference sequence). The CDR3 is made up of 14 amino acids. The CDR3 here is CASSQVTGGHEQYF. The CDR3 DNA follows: TGTGCCAGCAGCCAAGTAACGGGGGGACATGAGCAGTACTTC.

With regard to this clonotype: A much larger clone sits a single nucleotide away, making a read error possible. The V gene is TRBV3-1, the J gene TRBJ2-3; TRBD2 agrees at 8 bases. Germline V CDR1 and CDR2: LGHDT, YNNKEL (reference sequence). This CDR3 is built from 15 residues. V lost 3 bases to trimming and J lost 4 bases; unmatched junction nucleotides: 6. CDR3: CASSHAGLAPDTQYF. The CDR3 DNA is TGTGCCAGCAGCCATGCCGGACTAGCCCCAGATACGCAGTATTTT.

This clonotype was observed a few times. The CDR3 DNA sequence: TGTGCCAGCACTACCCGGACAGGGGGGAATTCTGAAGCTTTCTTT. Its protein product is CASTTRTGGNSEAFF. The chain has TRBV28 and TRBJ1-1, with 10 bases fitting TRBD1. The V segment lost 7 bases and the J segment 6 bases; nucleotides outside the gene matches: 11. Per the germline V gene, CDR1 is MDHEN and CDR2 is SYDVKM. The CDR3 is 15 residues long.

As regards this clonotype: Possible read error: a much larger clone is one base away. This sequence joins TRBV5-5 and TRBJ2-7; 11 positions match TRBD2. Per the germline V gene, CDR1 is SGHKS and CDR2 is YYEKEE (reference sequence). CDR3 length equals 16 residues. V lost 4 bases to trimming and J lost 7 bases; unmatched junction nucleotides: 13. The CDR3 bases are TGTGCCAGCAGCCCAGGACTAGCGGGCGATTACAATGAGCAGTACTTC. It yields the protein CASSPGLAGDYNEQYF.

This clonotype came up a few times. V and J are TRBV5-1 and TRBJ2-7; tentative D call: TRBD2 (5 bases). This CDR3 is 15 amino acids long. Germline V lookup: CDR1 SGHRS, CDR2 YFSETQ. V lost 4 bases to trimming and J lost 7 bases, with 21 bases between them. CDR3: CASSPSGSRRNEQYF. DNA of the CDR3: TGCGCCAGCAGCCCATCGGGCTCCCGGAGGAATGAGCAGTACTTC.

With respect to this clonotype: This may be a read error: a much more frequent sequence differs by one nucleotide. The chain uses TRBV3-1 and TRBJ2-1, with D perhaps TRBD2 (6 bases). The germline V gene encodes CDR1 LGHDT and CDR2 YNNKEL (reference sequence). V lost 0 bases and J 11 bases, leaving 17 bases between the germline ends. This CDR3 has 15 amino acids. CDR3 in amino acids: CASSQDTSRRNKQFF. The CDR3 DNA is TGTGCCAGCAGCCAAGACACTAGCCGGCGGAATAAGCAGTTCTTC.

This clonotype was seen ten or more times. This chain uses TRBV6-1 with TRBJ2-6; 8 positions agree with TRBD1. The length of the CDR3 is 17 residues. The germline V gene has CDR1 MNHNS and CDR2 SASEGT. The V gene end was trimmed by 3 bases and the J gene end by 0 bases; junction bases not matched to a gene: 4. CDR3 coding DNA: TGTGCCAGCAGTGACAGGGGGCTGGGCTCTGGGGCCAACGTCCTGACTTTC. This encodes CASSDRGLGSGANVLTF.

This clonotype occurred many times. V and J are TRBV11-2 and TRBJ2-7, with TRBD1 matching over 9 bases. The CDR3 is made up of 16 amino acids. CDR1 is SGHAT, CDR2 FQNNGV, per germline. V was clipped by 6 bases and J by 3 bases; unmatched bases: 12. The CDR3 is CASSKTGGGGIYEQYF. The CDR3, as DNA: TGTGCCAGCAGTAAGACAGGGGGTGGAGGGATCTACGAGCAGTACTTC.

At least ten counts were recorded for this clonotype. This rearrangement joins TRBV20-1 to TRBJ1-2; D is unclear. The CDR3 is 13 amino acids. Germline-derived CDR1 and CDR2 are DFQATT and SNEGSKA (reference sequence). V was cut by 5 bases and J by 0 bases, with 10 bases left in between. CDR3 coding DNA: TGCAGTGCTCCCCGGGAGGCTAACTATGGCTACACCTTC. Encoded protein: CSAPREANYGYTF.

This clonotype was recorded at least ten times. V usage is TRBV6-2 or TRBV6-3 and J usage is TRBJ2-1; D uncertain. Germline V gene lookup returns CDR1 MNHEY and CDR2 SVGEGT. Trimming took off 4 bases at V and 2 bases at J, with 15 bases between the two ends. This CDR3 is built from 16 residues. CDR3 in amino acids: CASSSFKPSAYNEQFF. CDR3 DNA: TGTGCCAGCAGTTCCTTCAAGCCGTCGGCCTACAATGAGCAGTTCTTC.

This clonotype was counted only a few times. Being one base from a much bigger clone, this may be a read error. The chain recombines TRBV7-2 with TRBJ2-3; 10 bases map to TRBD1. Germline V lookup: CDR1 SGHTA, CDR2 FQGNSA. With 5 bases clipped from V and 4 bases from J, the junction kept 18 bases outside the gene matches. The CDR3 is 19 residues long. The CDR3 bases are TGTACCAGCAGCCGGGACAGGGGAACCATTCTAAGGGAGTCAGATACGCAGTATTTT. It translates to CTSSRDRGTILRESDTQYF. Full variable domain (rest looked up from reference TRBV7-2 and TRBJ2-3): GAGVSQSPSNKVTEKGKDVELRCDPISGHTALYWYRQSLGQGLEFLIYFQGNSAPDKSGLPSDRFSAERTGGSVSTLTIQRTQQEDSAVYLCTSSRDRGTILRESDTQYFGPGTRLTVL.